This record covers a single TCR beta chain. Its antigen is still unknown. The record originates from a study of T cell repertoires in cytomegalovirus infection. Overall study context: It was recently identified HLA-C-restricted and well-studied HLA-B-restricted CMV epitopes that the study used.

Study-level points and caveats: Ex vivo, HLA-C-restricted CMV-specific TCR beta clonotypes prevailed over the rest of the response.

CDR3 length equals 16 residues. V trimming: 7 bases; J trimming: 1 base; junction bases outside the gene matches: 8. Per the germline V gene, CDR1 is MDHEN and CDR2 is SYDVKM. In TCRdb, the reads were re-called with MiXCR into one record per CDR3 protein. The table includes some 500,000 distinct CDR3 sequences, 40% detected once. The sequence came from a human donor in good health (CMV status not recorded). Some clones in this sample may be carry-over from other donors' samples. The sequences come from cultured PBMCs, collected from culture after CMV antigen stimulation. The chain couples TRBV28 to TRBJ2-2, with TRBD1 matching 8 bases. CDR3 region: CASTPRTGWNTGELFF. The CDR3 DNA sequence: TGTGCCAGCACCCCTAGGACAGGGTGGAACACCGGGGAGCTGTTTTTT.